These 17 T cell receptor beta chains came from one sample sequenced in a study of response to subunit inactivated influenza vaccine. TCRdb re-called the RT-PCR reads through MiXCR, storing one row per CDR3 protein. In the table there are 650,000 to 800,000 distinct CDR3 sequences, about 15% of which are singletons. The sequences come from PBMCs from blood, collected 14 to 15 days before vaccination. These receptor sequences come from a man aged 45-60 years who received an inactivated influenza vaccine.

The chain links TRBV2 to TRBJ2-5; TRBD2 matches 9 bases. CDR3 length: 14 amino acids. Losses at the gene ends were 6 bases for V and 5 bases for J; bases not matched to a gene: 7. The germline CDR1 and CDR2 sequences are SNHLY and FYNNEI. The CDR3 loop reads CASSGTSRRETQYF. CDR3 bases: TGTGCCAGCAGCGGGACTAGCCGCAGGGAGACCCAGTACTTC. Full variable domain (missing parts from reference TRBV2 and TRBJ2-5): EPEVTQTPSHQVTQMGQEVILRCVPISNHLYFYWYRQILGQKVEFLVSFYNNEISEKSEIFDDQFSVERPDGSNFTLKIRSTKLEDSAMYFCASSGTSRRETQYFGPGTRLLVL.

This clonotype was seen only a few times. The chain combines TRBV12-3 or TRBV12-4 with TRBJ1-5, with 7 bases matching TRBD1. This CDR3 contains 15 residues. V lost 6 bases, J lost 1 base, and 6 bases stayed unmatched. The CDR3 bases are TGTGCCAGCAGACCCTCGACAGGGAGCAATCAGCCCCAGCATTTT. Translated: CASRPSTGSNQPQHF.

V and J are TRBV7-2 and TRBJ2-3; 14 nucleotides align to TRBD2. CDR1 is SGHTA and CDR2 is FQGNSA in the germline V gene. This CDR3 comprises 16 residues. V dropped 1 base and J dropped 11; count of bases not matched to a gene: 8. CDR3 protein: CASSLVHLGTSGGQYF. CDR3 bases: TGTGCCAGCAGCTTAGTTCACCTCGGGACTAGCGGGGGGCAGTATTTT.

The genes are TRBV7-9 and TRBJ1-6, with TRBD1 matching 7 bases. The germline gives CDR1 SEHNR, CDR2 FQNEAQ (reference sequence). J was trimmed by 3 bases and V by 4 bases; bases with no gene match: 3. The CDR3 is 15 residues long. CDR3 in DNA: TGTGCCAGCAGCTCCGGACAGGACTATAATTCACCCCTCCACTTT. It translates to CASSSGQDYNSPLHF.

CDR3 region: CASSQTVSYGYTF. In DNA, the CDR3 is TGCGCCAGCAGCCAAACCGTAAGCTATGGCTACACCTTC. The gene calls are TRBV4-3 and TRBJ1-2; D remains unclear. Germline-derived CDR1 and CDR2 are LGHNA and YSLEER. With 2 bases removed from V and 4 bases from J, the gap between germline ends came to 8 bases. The CDR3 extends over 13 amino acids.

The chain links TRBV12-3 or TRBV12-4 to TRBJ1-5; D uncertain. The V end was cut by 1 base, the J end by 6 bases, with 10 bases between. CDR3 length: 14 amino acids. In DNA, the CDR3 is TGTGCCAGCAGTTTAGGAAAAGTGGTTCAGCCCCAGCATTTT. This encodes CASSLGKVVQPQHF.

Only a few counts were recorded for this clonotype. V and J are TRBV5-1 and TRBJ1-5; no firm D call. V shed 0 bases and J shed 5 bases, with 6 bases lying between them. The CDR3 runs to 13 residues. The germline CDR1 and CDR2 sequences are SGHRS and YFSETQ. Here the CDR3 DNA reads TGCGCCAGCAGCTTGGACTCTTATCAGCCCCAGCATTTT. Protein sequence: CASSLDSYQPQHF.

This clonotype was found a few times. The CDR3 region has the DNA TGTGCCAGCAGTCCCCAGACAGGTTTGAACACTGAAGCTTTCTTT. This gives the protein CASSPQTGLNTEAFF. The V call is TRBV6-2 or TRBV6-3, the J call TRBJ1-1; maybe TRBD1 (6 bases). Germline V gene lookup returns CDR1 MNHEY and CDR2 SVGEGT. The CDR3 extends over 15 amino acids. The germline V and J ends were trimmed by 5 bases and 0 bases, with 13 bases remaining between them.

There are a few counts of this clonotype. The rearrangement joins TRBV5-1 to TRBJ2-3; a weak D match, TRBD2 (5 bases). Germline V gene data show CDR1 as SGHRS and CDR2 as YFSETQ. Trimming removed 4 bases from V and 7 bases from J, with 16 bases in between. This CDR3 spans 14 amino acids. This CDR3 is CASSTGRGLNTQYF. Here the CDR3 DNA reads TGCGCCAGCAGCACGGGCCGGGGTCTAAATACGCAGTATTTT.

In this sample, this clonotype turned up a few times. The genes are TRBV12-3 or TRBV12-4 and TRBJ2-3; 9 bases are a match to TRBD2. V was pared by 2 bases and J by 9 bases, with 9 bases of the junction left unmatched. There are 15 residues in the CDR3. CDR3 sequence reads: CASSLRVLAGRTQYF. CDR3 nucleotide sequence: TGTGCCAGCAGTTTACGGGTGCTAGCGGGGCGCACGCAGTATTTT.

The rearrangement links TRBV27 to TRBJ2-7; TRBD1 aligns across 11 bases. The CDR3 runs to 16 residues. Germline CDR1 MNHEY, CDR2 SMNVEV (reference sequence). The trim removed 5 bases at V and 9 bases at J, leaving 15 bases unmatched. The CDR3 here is CASSPRTGGPLPGQYF. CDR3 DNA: TGTGCCAGCAGTCCCAGGACAGGGGGCCCCCTCCCGGGGCAGTACTTC.

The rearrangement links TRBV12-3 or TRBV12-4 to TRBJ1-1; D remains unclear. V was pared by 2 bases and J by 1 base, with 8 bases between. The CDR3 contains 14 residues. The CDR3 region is CASSLFQENTEAFF. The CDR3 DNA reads TGTGCCAGCAGTTTATTTCAGGAGAACACTGAAGCTTTCTTT.

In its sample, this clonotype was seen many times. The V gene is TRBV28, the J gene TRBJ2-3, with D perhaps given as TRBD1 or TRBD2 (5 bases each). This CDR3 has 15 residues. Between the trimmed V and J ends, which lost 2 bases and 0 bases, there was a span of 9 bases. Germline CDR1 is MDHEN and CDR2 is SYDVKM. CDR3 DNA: TGTGCCAGCAGTTTAGGGGGTATTAGCACAGATACGCAGTATTTT. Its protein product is CASSLGGISTDTQYF.

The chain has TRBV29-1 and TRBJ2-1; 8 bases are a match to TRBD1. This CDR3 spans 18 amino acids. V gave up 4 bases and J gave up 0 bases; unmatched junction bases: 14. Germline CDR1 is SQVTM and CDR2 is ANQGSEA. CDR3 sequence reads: CSVGVTGASRSSYNEQFF. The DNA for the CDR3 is TGCAGCGTTGGGGTGACAGGGGCTAGCCGAAGCTCCTACAATGAGCAGTTCTTC.

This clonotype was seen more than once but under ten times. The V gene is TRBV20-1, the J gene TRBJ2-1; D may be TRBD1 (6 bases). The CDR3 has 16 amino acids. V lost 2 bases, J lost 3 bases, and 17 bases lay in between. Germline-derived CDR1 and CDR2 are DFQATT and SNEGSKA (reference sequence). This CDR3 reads CSARSPTGRNYNEQFF. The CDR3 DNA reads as TGCAGTGCTAGAAGCCCCACAGGGAGAAACTACAATGAGCAGTTCTTC.

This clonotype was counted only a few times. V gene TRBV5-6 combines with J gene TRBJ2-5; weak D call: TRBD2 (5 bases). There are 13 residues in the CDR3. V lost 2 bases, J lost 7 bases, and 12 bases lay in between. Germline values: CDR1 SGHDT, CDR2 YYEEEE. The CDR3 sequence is CASSFAREGTQYF. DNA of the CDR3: TGTGCCAGCAGCTTCGCCAGAGAGGGGACCCAGTACTTC.

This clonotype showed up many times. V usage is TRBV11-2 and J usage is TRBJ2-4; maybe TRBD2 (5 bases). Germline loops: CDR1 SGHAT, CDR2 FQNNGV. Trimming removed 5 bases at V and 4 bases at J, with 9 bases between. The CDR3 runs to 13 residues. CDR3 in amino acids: CASSMDWKNIQYF. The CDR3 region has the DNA TGTGCCAGCAGCATGGACTGGAAAAACATTCAGTACTTC.